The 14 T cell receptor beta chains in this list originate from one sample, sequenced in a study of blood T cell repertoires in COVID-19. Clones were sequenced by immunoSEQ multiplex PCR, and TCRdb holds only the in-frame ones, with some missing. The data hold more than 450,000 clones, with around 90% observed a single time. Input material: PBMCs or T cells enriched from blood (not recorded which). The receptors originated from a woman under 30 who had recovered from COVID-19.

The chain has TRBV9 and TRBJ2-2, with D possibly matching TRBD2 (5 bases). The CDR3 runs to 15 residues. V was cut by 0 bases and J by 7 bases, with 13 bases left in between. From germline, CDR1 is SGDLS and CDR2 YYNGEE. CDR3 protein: CASSVEAGSYGELFF. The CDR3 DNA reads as TGTGCCAGCAGCGTAGAGGCGGGCTCCTACGGGGAGCTGTTTTTT.

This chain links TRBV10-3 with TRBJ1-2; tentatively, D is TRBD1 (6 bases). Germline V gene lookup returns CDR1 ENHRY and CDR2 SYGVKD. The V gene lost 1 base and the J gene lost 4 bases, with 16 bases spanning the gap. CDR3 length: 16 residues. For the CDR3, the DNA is TGTGCCATCAGTGAGTACGACCTGGACAGTCCCTATGGCTACACCTTC. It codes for CAISEYDLDSPYGYTF.

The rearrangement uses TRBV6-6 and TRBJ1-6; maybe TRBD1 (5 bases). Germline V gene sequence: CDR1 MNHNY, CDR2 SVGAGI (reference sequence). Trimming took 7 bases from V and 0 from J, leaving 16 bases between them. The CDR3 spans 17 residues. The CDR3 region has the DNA TGTGCCAGCACTCGGGACTCTTCTAGCTCCTATAATTCACCCCTCCACTTT. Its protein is CASTRDSSSSYNSPLHF.

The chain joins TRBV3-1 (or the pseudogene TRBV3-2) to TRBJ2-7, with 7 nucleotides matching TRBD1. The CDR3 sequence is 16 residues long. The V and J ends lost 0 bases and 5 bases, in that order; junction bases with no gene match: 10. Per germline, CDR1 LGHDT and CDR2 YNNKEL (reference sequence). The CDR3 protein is CASSQEGQPYLNEQYF. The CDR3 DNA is TGTGCCAGCAGCCAAGAGGGACAGCCCTATCTGAACGAGCAGTACTTC.

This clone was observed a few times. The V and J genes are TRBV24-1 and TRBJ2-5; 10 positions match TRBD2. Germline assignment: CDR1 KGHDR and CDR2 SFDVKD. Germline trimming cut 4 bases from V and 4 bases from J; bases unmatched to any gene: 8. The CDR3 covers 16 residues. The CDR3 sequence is CATSERERGGRETQYF. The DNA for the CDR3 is TGTGCCACCAGTGAGCGTGAGCGGGGGGGCCGAGAGACCCAGTACTTC.

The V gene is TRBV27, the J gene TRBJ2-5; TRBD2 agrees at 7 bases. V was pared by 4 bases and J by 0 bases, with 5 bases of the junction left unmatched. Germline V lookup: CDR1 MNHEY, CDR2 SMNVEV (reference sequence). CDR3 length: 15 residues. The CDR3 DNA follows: TGTGCCAGCAGTTCGGGGGGAGTGTACCAAGAGACCCAGTACTTC. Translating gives CASSSGGVYQETQYF.

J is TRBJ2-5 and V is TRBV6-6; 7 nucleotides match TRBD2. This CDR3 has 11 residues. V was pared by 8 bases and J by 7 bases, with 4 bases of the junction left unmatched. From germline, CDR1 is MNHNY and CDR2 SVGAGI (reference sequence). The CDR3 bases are TGTGCCAGCGGAAGGGAGGGGACCCAGTACTTC. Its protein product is CASGREGTQYF.

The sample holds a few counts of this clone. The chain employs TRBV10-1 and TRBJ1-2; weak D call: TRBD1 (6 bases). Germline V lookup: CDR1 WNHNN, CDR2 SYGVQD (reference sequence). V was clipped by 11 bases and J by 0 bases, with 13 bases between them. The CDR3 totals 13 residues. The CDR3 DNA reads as TGCGCCTCCTGGACAGTAGCTAACTATGGCTACACCTTC. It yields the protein CASWTVANYGYTF.

The CDR3 loop is CASSVATSGIYNEQFF. The CDR3 DNA reads as TGTGCCAGCAGCGTAGCGACTAGCGGTATCTACAATGAGCAGTTCTTC. The chain has TRBV9 and TRBJ2-1; 9 bases are a match to TRBD2. Germline CDR1 SGDLS, CDR2 YYNGEE. The CDR3 is 16 residues long. The V gene end was trimmed by 0 bases and the J gene end by 3 bases; junction bases not matched to a gene: 4.

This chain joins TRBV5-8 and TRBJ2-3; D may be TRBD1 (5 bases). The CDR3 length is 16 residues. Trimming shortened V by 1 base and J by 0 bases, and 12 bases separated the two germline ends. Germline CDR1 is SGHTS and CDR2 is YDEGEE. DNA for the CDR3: TGTGCCAGCAGCTTGAGGGGCGACCCTAGCACAGATACGCAGTATTTT. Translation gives CASSLRGDPSTDTQYF. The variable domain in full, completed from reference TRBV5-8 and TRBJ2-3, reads EAGVTQSPTHLIKTRGQQATLRCSPISGHTSVYWYQQALGLGLQFLLWYDEGEERNRGNFPPRFSGRQFPNYSSELNVNALELEDSALYLCASSLRGDPSTDTQYFGPGTRLTVL.

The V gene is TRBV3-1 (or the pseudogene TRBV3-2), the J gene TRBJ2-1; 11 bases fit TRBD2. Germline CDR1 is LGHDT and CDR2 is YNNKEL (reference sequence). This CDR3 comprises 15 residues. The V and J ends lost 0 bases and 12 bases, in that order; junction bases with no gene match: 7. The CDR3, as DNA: TGTGCCAGCAGCCAAGATTGGGCTAGCGGGGGGAGGCAGTTCTTC. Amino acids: CASSQDWASGGRQFF.

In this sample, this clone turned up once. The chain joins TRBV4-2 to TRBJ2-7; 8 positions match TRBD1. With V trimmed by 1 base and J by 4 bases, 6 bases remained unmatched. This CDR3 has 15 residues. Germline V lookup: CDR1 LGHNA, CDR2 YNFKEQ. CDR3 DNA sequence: TGTGCCAGCAGCCAAGGTTCAGGGGGCTTTTACGAGCAGTACTTC. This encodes CASSQGSGGFYEQYF.

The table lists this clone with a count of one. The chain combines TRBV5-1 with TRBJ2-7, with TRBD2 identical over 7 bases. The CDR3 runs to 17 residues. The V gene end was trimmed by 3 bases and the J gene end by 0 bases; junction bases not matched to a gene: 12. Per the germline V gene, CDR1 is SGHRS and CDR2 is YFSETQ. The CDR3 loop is CASSSYQPGEGSYEQYF. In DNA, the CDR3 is TGCGCCAGCAGCTCTTATCAACCGGGGGAGGGCTCCTACGAGCAGTACTTC. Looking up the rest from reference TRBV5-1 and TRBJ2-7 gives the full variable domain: KAGVTQTPRYLIKTRGQQVTLSCSPISGHRSVSWYQQTPGQGLQFLFEYFSETQRNKGNFPGRFSGRQFSNSRSEMNVSTLELGDSALYLCASSSYQPGEGSYEQYFGPGTRLTVT.

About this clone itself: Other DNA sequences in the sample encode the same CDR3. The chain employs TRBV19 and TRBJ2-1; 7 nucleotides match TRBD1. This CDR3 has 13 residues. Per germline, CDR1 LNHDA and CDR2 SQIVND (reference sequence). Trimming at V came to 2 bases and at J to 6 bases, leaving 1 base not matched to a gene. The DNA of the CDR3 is TGTGCCAGTAGTATATACAGGGGCAATGAGCAGTTCTTC. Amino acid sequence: CASSIYRGNEQFF.